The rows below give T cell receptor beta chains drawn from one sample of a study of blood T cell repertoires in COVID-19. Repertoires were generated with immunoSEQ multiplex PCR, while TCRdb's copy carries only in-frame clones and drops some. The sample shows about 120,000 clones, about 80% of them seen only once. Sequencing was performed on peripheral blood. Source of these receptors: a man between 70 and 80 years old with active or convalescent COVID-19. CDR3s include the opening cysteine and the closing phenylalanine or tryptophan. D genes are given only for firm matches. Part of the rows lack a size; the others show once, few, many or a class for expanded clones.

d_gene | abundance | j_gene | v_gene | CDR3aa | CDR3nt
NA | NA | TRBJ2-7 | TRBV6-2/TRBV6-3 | CASSYGGLEGYEQYF | TGTGCCAGCAGTTACGGCGGGCTGGAGGGATACGAGCAGTACTTC
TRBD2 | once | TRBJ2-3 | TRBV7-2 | CATRLAAADTQYF | TGTGCTACCAGACTAGCAGCTGCAGATACGCAGTATTTT
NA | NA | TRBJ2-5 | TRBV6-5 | CASSVRGLETQYF | TGTGCCAGCAGCGTTCGGGGGTTGGAGACCCAGTACTTC
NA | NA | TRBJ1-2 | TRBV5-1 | CASSLDSTNYGYTF | TGCGCCAGCAGCTTGGACAGTACGAACTATGGCTACACCTTC
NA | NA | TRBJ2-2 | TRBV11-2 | CASSLKRTETGELFF | TGTGCCAGCAGCTTAAAGAGAACTGAAACCGGGGAGCTGTTTTTT
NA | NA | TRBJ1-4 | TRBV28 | CASSLGGEREKLFF | TGTGCCAGCAGTTTGGGGGGAGAAAGGGAAAAACTGTTTTTT
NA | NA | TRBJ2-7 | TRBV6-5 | CASSTDYNSYEQYF | TGTGCCAGCAGTACAGACTACAACTCCTACGAGCAGTACTTC
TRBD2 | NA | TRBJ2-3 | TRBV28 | CASSPLRYGGESDTQYF | TGTGCCAGCAGTCCCCTCCGTTACGGGGGGGAGTCCGATACGCAGTATTTT
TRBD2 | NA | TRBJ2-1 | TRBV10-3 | CAISDGTSRHNEQFF | TGTGCCATCAGTGATGGGACTAGTAGACACAATGAGCAGTTCTTC
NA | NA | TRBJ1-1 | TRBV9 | CASSPRGGSGAEAFF | TGTGCCAGCAGCCCCAGGGGCGGCTCAGGAGCTGAAGCTTTCTTT
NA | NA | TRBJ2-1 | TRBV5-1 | CASSLVGGPFNEQFF | TGCGCCAGCAGCTTGGTCGGCGGCCCGTTTAATGAGCAGTTCTTC
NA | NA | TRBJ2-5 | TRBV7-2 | CASTPTGLETQYF | TGTGCCAGCACCCCAACAGGGCTCGAGACCCAGTACTTC
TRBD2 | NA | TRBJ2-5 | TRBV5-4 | CASSLAGGPGETQYF | TGTGCCAGCAGCTTGGCGGGAGGGCCTGGAGAGACCCAGTACTTC
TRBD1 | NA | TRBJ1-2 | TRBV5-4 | CASSRRDRGEGYTF | TGTGCCAGCAGCAGAAGGGACAGGGGGGAAGGCTACACCTTC
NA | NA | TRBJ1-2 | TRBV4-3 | CASSQDMAAIGYTF | TGCGCCAGCAGCCAAGATATGGCGGCGATTGGCTACACCTTC
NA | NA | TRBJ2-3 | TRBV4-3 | CASSQAGTDTQYF | TGCGCCAGCAGCCAAGCAGGGACAGATACGCAGTATTTT
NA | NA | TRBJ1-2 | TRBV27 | CASSLGGIGGYTF | TGTGCCAGCAGTTTAGGGGGGATTGGGGGCTACACCTTC
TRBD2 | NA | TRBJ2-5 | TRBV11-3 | CASSPSGQETQYF | TGTGCCAGCAGCCCTAGCGGCCAAGAGACCCAGTACTTC
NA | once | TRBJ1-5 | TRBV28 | CASSLFLRVGQPQHF | TGTGCCAGCAGTTTATTCCTGAGGGTAGGTCAGCCCCAGCATTTT
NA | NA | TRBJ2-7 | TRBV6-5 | CASEGDITGFEQYF | TGTGCCAGCGAGGGGGACATCACAGGGTTCGAGCAGTACTTC
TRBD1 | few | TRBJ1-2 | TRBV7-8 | CASSFRDRYYGYTF | TGTGCCAGCAGCTTTAGGGACAGGTACTATGGCTACACCTTC
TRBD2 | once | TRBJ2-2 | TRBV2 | CASRDPSGGTGELFF | TGTGCCAGCAGGGACCCTAGCGGGGGCACCGGGGAGCTGTTTTTT
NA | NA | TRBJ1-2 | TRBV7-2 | CASSPRPGSVNYGYTF | TGTGCCAGCAGCCCACGGCCAGGTTCCGTTAACTATGGCTACACCTTC
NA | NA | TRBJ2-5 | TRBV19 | CASSIAGGLPMETQYF | TGTGCCAGTAGTATCGCAGGGGGGCTCCCGATGGAGACCCAGTACTTC
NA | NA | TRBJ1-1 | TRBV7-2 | CASSVGVMNTEAFF | TGTGCCAGCAGCGTCGGGGTCATGAACACTGAAGCTTTCTTT
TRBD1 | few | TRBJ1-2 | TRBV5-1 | CASSLGGQGDYGYTF | TGCGCCAGCAGCTTGGGTGGACAGGGGGACTATGGCTACACCTTC
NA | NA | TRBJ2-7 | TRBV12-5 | CASGLSTIYEQYF | TGTGCTAGTGGTTTATCGACAATCTACGAGCAGTACTTC
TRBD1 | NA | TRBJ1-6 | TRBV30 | CAWTAGGHNSPLHF | TGTGCCTGGACGGCAGGGGGCCATAATTCACCCCTCCACTTT
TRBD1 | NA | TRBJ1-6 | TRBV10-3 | CAINRDRADSPLHF | TGTGCCATCAACAGGGACAGGGCTGATTCACCCCTCCACTTT
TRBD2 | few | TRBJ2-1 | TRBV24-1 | CATSDQLAGIDEQFF | TGTGCCACCAGTGACCAACTAGCGGGGATCGATGAGCAGTTCTTC
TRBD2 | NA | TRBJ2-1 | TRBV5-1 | CASCSGTTLGNEQFF | TGCGCCAGTTGCTCCGGGACTACCCTTGGAAATGAGCAGTTCTTC
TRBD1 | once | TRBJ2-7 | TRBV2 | CASSEVAGGDEQYF | TGTGCCAGCAGTGAAGTGGCAGGGGGCGACGAGCAGTACTTC
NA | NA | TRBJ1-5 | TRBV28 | CASSLDSSNQPQHF | TGTGCCAGCAGTCTCGACAGTAGCAATCAGCCCCAGCATTTT
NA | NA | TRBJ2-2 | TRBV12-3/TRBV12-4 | CASSYSTGELFF | TGTGCCAGCAGTTACAGCACCGGGGAGCTGTTTTTT
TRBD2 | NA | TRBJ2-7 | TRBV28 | CASSGNSGRLYEQYF | TGTGCCAGCAGTGGGAATAGCGGGAGGCTGTACGAGCAGTACTTC
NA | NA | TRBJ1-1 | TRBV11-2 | CASSLAGQNTEAFF | TGTGCCAGCAGCTTAGCGGGACAGAACACTGAAGCTTTCTTT
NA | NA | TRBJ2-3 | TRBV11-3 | CASSLQGSSTDTQYF | TGTGCCAGCAGCTTACAGGGGTCTAGCACAGATACGCAGTATTTT
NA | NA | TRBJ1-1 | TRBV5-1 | CASSFRGFENTEAFF | TGCGCCAGCAGCTTCCGGGGATTCGAGAACACTGAAGCTTTCTTT
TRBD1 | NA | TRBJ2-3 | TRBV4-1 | CASSSRDRVTDTQYF | TGCGCCAGCAGCTCTCGGGACAGAGTCACAGATACGCAGTATTTT
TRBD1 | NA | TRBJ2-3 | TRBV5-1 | CASSLDRGLGTDTQYF | TGCGCCAGCAGCTTGGACAGGGGGTTAGGCACAGATACGCAGTATTTT
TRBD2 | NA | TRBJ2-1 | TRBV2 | CASSEPDRVLAGERDEQFF | TGTGCCAGCAGTGAGCCCGACCGAGTACTAGCGGGAGAGAGAGATGAGCAGTTCTTC
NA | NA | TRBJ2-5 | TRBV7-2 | CASSPLESQTQYF | TGTGCCAGCAGCCCCCTGGAGAGCCAAACCCAGTACTTC
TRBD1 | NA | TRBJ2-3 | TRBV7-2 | CASSLPVQGTGGFPDTQYF | TGTGCCAGCAGCTTACCGGTGCAGGGGACAGGGGGCTTTCCAGATACGCAGTATTTT
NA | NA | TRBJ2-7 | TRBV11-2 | CASSLERSSYEQYF | TGTGCCAGCAGCTTAGAACGGTCATCCTACGAGCAGTACTTC
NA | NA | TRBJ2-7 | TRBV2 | CASSDRTASYEQYF | TGTGCCAGCAGTGATCGGACAGCGTCATACGAGCAGTACTTC
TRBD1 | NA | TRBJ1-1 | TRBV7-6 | CASSRGPGKNTEAFF | TGTGCCAGCAGCAGGGGGCCGGGCAAGAACACTGAAGCTTTCTTT
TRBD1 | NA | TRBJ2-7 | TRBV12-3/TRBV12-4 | CASSETQGGEQYF | TGTGCCAGCAGCGAAACACAGGGGGGCGAGCAGTACTTC
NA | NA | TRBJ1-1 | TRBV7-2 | CASSLANPRNEAFF | TGTGCCAGCAGCTTAGCGAATCCTAGAAATGAAGCTTTCTTT
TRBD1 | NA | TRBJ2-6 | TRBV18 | CASSPKRGHYLGTGQGSGANVLTF | TGTGCCAGCTCACCAAAGAGAGGTCATTACCTGGGGACAGGGCAAGGATCTGGGGCCAACGTCCTGACTTTC
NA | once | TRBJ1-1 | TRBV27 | CASSFAQTNTEAFF | TGTGCCAGCAGTTTTGCGCAGACAAACACTGAAGCTTTCTTT
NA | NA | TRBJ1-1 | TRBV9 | CASSLIQGAEAFF | TGTGCCAGCAGCCTAATACAGGGCGCTGAAGCTTTCTTT
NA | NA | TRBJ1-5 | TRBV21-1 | CASSKGPGRQPQHF | TGTGCCAGCAGCAAAGGACCGGGAAGACAGCCCCAGCATTTT
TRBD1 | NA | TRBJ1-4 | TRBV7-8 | CASSPWTGASEKLFF | TGTGCCAGCAGCCCGTGGACAGGGGCTAGTGAAAAACTGTTTTTT
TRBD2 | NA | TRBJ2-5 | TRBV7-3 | CASSPGLAGVETQYF | TGTGCCAGCAGCCCGGGACTAGCGGGGGTGGAGACCCAGTACTTC
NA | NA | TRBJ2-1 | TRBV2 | CASRLQGGQYNEQFF | TGTGCCAGCAGGCTACAGGGGGGGCAATACAATGAGCAGTTCTTC
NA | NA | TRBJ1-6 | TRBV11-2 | CASSPGHGGATYNSPLHF | TGTGCCAGCAGTCCCGGGCATGGGGGGGCGACCTATAATTCACCCCTCCACTTT
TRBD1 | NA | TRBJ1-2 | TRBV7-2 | CASSFSSGQIFGYTF | TGTGCCAGCAGCTTCTCCTCGGGACAGATTTTTGGCTACACCTTC